This T cell receptor beta chain is from a study of PD-1 blockade in classical Hodgkin lymphoma (dated by TCRdb to the early 2020s). In terms of the full investigation: Nivolumab dosing was 3 mg/kg intravenously every 2 weeks, continuing until either disease progression or unacceptable toxicity. To define a peripheral blood immune signature of response to PD-1 blockade in classical Hodgkin lymphoma, the study combined TCR beta sequencing with CyTOF. The paper as a whole reports these results and caveats: Only a single clinical trial cohort was studied, and what caused the repertoire differences, possibly disease activity or prior therapy, remained undefined. Patients starting nivolumab less than 1 year after ASCT had lower diversity and were excluded from later analyses to avoid confounding by immune reconstitution. By C4D1, a significant rise was seen in CD4+ TCR diversity but not in CD8+ TCR diversity (p=0.0027 vs p=0.16), and the rise was most apparent among complete responders (p=0.02). Trial patients with a complete response had baseline diversity similar to that of newly diagnosed patients, while partial responders and progressors had significantly lower diversity. Baseline TCR diversity was reported to be lower in newly diagnosed patients than in healthy donors, and even lower in relapsed/refractory patients.

In regard to this clone: Its antigen remains undetermined. Base qualities are not provided; no much larger clone lies one nucleotide away.

CDR1 and CDR2, looked up from the germline V gene, are SGHRS and YFSETQ. Taken from cysteine to phenylalanine, the CDR3 has 11 residues. Only CDR3 DNA is held: 33 bases, read in frame from base 1. After removal of 2 bases from V and 11 bases from J, the junction retains 1 base not matched to a gene. The Qiagen DNeasy kit was used to extract genomic DNA both from unsorted PBMCs and from the negatively selected CD4+ and CD8+ fractions. TCR beta CDR3 regions were amplified by immunoSEQ multiplex PCR using primers annealing to V and J segments. Amplification bias was minimized using a synthetic immune receptor repertoire, and residual bias was removed computationally after sequencing. The original methods were these. Custom Python scripts were used to quantify repertoire diversity as the Shannon entropy index. Unsorted, CD4+ and CD8+ repertoires were examined separately, except in combined analyses, for which CD4+ and CD8+ sequences were merged in silico. Clonal expansion was defined as at least a 2-fold frequency increase after treatment relative to C1D1, with a pseudocount of 0.5 for undetected baseline clones. Clones with 0 or 1 copy at C1D1 were classified as singleton clones, and clones with 2 or more copies were classified as non-singleton clones. Clones expanded in unsorted samples were labelled as CD4+, CD8+ or unknown by matching protein sequences in sorted samples from the same patient. Wilcoxon tests were applied to paired samples to test diversity changes from C1D1 to C4D1. TCRdb obtained this table from immuneACCESS and retained in-frame rearrangements with V and J assigned. These tables miss some clones; where compared with another copy, unresolved V genes account for less than half of the shortfall, and the remainder is unexplained. The V and J calls and clone size are taken from that table; D and trimming were inferred from the DNA. The sample table contains 96,000 or so clones; only one count was recorded for 90% to 95% of them. Of the sample, less than 2% is held by the ten largest clones.

The time point label for this specimen denotes: cycle 4 day 1 (C4D1), after more than five weeks of nivolumab. Every trial patient had relapsed following autologous stem cell transplantation, and prior brentuximab vedotin exposure was what differed among cohorts A, B and C. The trial cohort comprised more than 55 patients with relapsed/refractory classical Hodgkin lymphoma whose best overall responses were complete response, partial response or progressive disease. Trial patients were treated with single-agent nivolumab in the multi-cohort phase II CheckMate 205 trial. An independent review committee assessed best overall response using the 2007 International Working Group response criteria. PBMCs from the trial were collected at three points: immediately before nivolumab initiation (C1D1), and during therapy at cycle 2 day 1 and cycle 4 day 1. Peripheral blood was collected in 8 mL Vacutainer Cell Preparation Tubes, from which PBMCs were isolated by centrifugation and then cryopreserved.

The material sequenced was peripheral blood mononuclear cells (PBMCs), taken before the fourth cycle of nivolumab. This TCR derives from a human donor with classical Hodgkin lymphoma. This receptor chain uses TRBV5-1 and TRBJ2-1; the central 7 bases match TRBD2. The CDR3 is CASSLAGQQFF. The nucleotides are TGCGCCAGCAGCTTAGCGGGACAGCAGTTCTTC.